A single sample is the source of the 12 T cell receptor beta chains below, sequenced in a study of T cell responses to AZD1222 COVID-19 vaccine (dated by TCRdb to the early 2020s). Preparation of the library involved the immunoSEQ multiplex PCR assay. The clones in this table, taken by TCRdb from immuneACCESS, are in-frame only. Not every clone is retained; where verified, under half of the shortfall comes from an unresolved V gene, and the cause of the rest is unknown. The sample records tens of thousands of clones, about nine tenths of which are singletons. The ten largest clones take up 3.3% of the sample. This specimen's time point label, per the study, means: about 28 days (+/-7) after the second vaccine dose. The sequenced sample was peripheral blood, obtained 28 days after the second AZD1222 dose. The receptors come from an adult who received the AZD1222 COVID-19 vaccine.

The gene calls are TRBV5-1 and TRBJ2-7; TRBD1 matches 7 bases. J gave up 5 bases and V 2 bases, and 7 bases lay outside the gene matches. CDR3 length equals 14 residues. Germline values: CDR1 SGHRS, CDR2 YFSETQ. The CDR3 reads CASSLGQDVDEQYF. The CDR3 nucleotides read TGCGCCAGCAGCTTAGGACAGGACGTCGACGAGCAGTACTTC.

The chain employs TRBV7-2 and TRBJ1-4; D ambiguous. Germline V gene lookup returns CDR1 SGHTA and CDR2 FQGNSA. The length of the CDR3 is 13 residues. The germline V and J ends were trimmed by 0 bases and 1 base, with 0 bases remaining between them. The CDR3 spells CASSLATNEKLFF. The CDR3 DNA is TGTGCCAGCAGCTTAGCAACTAATGAAAAACTGTTTTTT.

The V and J genes are TRBV7-7 and TRBJ2-7; 7 bases agree with TRBD2. The trim removed 10 bases at V and 1 base at J, leaving 10 bases unmatched. Germline CDR1 and CDR2: SSHAT and FNYEAQ (reference sequence). The CDR3 spans 14 residues. The CDR3 is CATQKASGSYEQYF. Written as DNA, the CDR3 is TGTGCCACCCAAAAGGCTAGCGGTTCCTACGAGCAGTACTTC.

V usage is TRBV7-2 and J usage is TRBJ1-1; D uncertain. Per germline, CDR1 SGHTA and CDR2 FQGNSA. The V end was cut by 7 bases, the J end by 4 bases, with 10 bases between. This CDR3 is 12 amino acids long. As DNA, the CDR3 is TGTGCCAGCAACCTTAAGGGCACTGAAGCTTTCTTT. This gives the protein CASNLKGTEAFF.

V is TRBV29-1 and J is TRBJ2-1, with 12 bases identical to TRBD2. Germline CDR1 is SQVTM and CDR2 is ANQGSEA. The CDR3 runs 15 residues. V lost 8 bases, J lost 9 bases, and 14 bases stayed unmatched. The CDR3 protein is CSISTSGSSQSEQFF. The CDR3 nucleotides are TGCAGCATCTCGACTAGCGGGAGTAGTCAGAGTGAGCAGTTCTTC.

The table lists this clone with a count of one. The gene calls are TRBV5-1 and TRBJ1-4; possibly TRBD1 for D (6 bases). V dropped 5 bases and J dropped 4 bases, with 15 bases sitting between them. The germline V gene encodes CDR1 SGHRS and CDR2 YFSETQ. The CDR3 runs 15 residues. CDR3 sequence: CASRGVGTNNEKLFF. In DNA form, the CDR3 reads TGCGCCAGCAGGGGTGTAGGGACAAATAATGAAAAACTGTTTTTT.

The V gene is TRBV21-1, the J gene TRBJ2-1; the D call TRBD1 from the table was never checked on the DNA. TRBV21-1 is shown as a pseudogene. This CDR3 contains 16 residues. CDR3 nucleotide sequence: TGTGCCAGCAGCAGCCGCTACAGGGGCCCCTACAATGAGCAGTTCTTC. Encoded protein: CASSSRYRGPYNEQFF.

The chain links TRBV4-1 to TRBJ1-2, with 7 bases fitting TRBD1. Germline assignment: CDR1 MGHRA and CDR2 YSYEKL. The junction had 15 bases not matched to a gene; V was cut back by 0 bases and J by 8 bases. The CDR3 runs 17 residues. CDR3 residues: CASSQDRSHRGLGGYTF. In nucleotides, the CDR3 is TGCGCCAGCAGCCAAGATCGTTCGCACAGGGGATTGGGGGGCTACACCTTC.

The rearrangement links TRBV6-2 or TRBV6-3 to TRBJ1-1; 9 bases match TRBD1. V gave up 5 bases and J gave up 7 bases; unmatched junction bases: 8. Germline CDR1 reads MNHEY; CDR2 reads SVGEGT. There are 14 residues in the CDR3. The CDR3 DNA reads as TGTGCCAGCAGTAATGTACGGACAGGGGATGAAGCTTTCTTT. Its translation is CASSNVRTGDEAFF.

The CDR3 nucleotides are TGTGCCAGCAGCGTCTACTATGGCTACACCTTC. The encoded protein is CASSVYYGYTF. The chain recombines TRBV9 with TRBJ1-2; D ambiguous. CDR1 and CDR2 from the germline V gene are SGDLS and YYNGEE. The germline V and J ends were trimmed by 2 bases and 3 bases, with 2 bases remaining between them. This CDR3 contains 11 residues.

This clone appeared a single time. The V call is TRBV6-1, the J call TRBJ2-1; D gene unclear. CDR1 is MNHNS, CDR2 SASEGT, per germline. V was trimmed by 3 bases and J by 8 bases, leaving 11 bases between them. The CDR3 runs 13 residues. CDR3 residues: CASSEKSLDEQFF. CDR3 nucleotide sequence: TGTGCCAGCAGTGAGAAGTCACTTGATGAGCAGTTCTTC.

The V call is TRBV12-3 or TRBV12-4, the J call TRBJ1-1; D is unresolved. Deletions cut 7 bases from V and 1 base from J, with 7 bases between. CDR3 size: 12 residues. The CDR3: CASKGRNTEAFF. In DNA, the CDR3 is TGTGCCAGCAAGGGTAGGAACACTGAAGCTTTCTTT.